Below, 10 T cell receptor beta chains from the same sample are listed, as sequenced in a study of patients and donors after allogeneic stem cell transplantation. One entry per CDR3 protein, called by TCRdb with MiXCR from the RT-PCR reads. Among 800,000 to 1,000,000 distinct CDR3 sequences, approximately 18% were seen once, and the ten largest hold 5.5% to 6.5%. Specimen: blood, either unsorted or a sorted T cell fraction (not recorded which). These TCRs come from a human donor who was either an allogeneic HSCT recipient or a stem cell or donor lymphocyte infusion donor (not recorded which). It is not recorded whose cells these are; they may come from a transplant donor.

This clonotype was seen a handful of times. The rearrangement uses TRBV12-3 or TRBV12-4 and TRBJ2-5, with D maybe TRBD1 (6 bases). Trimming shortened V by 6 bases and J by 5 bases, and 22 bases separated the two germline ends. The CDR3 is 16 residues long. CDR3 DNA: TGTGCCAGCAGCGAAACAGGGACGGGTCGTTCGGAGACCCAGTACTTC. Residues: CASSETGTGRSETQYF.

This clonotype was counted many times. The chain joins TRBV12-3 or TRBV12-4 to TRBJ1-3; D gene unclear. The CDR3 is made up of 15 amino acids. V gave up 4 bases and J gave up 0 bases, with 10 bases separating them. CDR3 protein: CASSSTPSSGNTIYF. The CDR3 region has the DNA TGTGCCAGCAGTTCGACACCAAGCTCTGGAAACACCATATATTTT.

This clonotype was observed a handful of times. J is TRBJ2-1 and V is TRBV5-1, with TRBD2 identical over 13 bases. V lost 0 bases and J lost 1; bases outside the gene matches: 7. The germline V gene has CDR1 SGHRS and CDR2 YFSETQ. The CDR3 is 19 amino acids. The CDR3 DNA reads as TGCGCCAGCAGCTTGGATTGGACTAGCGGGAGAAGTTCCTACAATGAGCAGTTCTTC. It specifies CASSLDWTSGRSSYNEQFF.

In this sample, this clonotype turned up a few times. The chain links TRBV12-3 or TRBV12-4 to TRBJ2-1; 8 bases are a match to TRBD2. V lost 3 bases, J lost 4 bases, and 5 bases stayed unmatched. The CDR3 extends over 15 amino acids. CDR3 loop: CASSLGSGTYNEQFF. The CDR3 DNA sequence: TGTGCCAGCAGTTTGGGTAGCGGGACATACAATGAGCAGTTCTTC.

The chain couples TRBV5-1 to TRBJ2-3; 11 positions match TRBD2. The CDR3 covers 18 residues. Germline V lookup: CDR1 SGHRS, CDR2 YFSETQ. J gave up 8 bases and V 0 bases, and 14 bases lay outside the gene matches. As DNA, the CDR3 is TGCGCCAGCAGCTTGGTAGTGGTAGCGGGAGGGGATGGCCCTACGCAGTATTTT. Amino acid sequence: CASSLVVVAGGDGPTQYF.

The V call is TRBV29-1, the J call TRBJ1-2; D call uncertain. The germline V and J ends were trimmed by 1 base and 6 bases, with 12 bases remaining between them. There are 13 residues in the CDR3. Germline lookup yields CDR1 SQVTM and CDR2 ANQGSEA. As DNA, the CDR3 is TGCAGCGTTGAAGGCTGGGAAAGGCATGGCTACACCTTC. It codes for CSVEGWERHGYTF.

The rearrangement links TRBV4-1 to TRBJ2-1; 11 bases fit TRBD2. Germline V gene sequence: CDR1 MGHRA, CDR2 YSYEKL. The CDR3 contains 16 residues. V lost 4 bases to trimming and J lost 7 bases; unmatched junction nucleotides: 9. The CDR3 reads CASSRGSGGAWNEQFF. CDR3 coding DNA: TGCGCCAGCAGCCGCGGTAGCGGGGGGGCATGGAATGAGCAGTTCTTC.

The chain combines TRBV20-1 with TRBJ1-2; perhaps TRBD1 as D (5 bases). The V gene's germline CDR1 is DFQATT and CDR2 SNEGSKA (reference sequence). Trimming left V 0 bases short and J 4 bases short, with 9 bases between. The CDR3 is 13 residues long. The CDR3: CSAREEGLYGYTF. The CDR3 DNA is TGCAGTGCTAGAGAGGAGGGGCTCTATGGCTACACCTTC.

V and J are TRBV4-2 and TRBJ2-7, with a tentative D call TRBD2 (6 bases). The CDR3 contains 15 residues. The germline V gene encodes CDR1 LGHNA and CDR2 YNFKEQ. Trimming took off 2 bases at V and 7 bases at J, with 18 bases between the two ends. The CDR3 coding sequence is TGTGCCAGCAGCCAATCGGCGGGAAACTCGGGGGAGCAGTACTTC. The encoded protein is CASSQSAGNSGEQYF.

The chain links TRBV24-1 to TRBJ1-5, with 8 bases that match TRBD1. The CDR3 is made up of 16 amino acids. The ends lost 5 bases at V and 2 bases at J; junction bases unmatched: 7. CDR1 KGHDR and CDR2 SFDVKD come from the germline V gene. The CDR3 reads CATSATDRAGNQPQHF. The CDR3 DNA sequence: TGTGCCACCAGTGCCACGGACAGGGCGGGCAATCAGCCCCAGCATTTT.